This is a list of T cell receptor beta chains from one sample in a study of CD8+CD57+ T cells in acquired aplastic anemia. TCRdb passed the reads through MiXCR, listing each CDR3 protein once. This sample has 150,000 to 200,000 distinct CDR3 sequences, with 60% to 80% found just once. Sample: sorted CD4+, CD8+, or CD8+CD57+ T cells (not recorded which) from PBMCs. The source of these receptors is a human donor with aplastic anemia. Both conserved end residues are part of each CDR3. D genes are given only for firm matches. Size values are once, few and many counts, or a class for expanded clones, and some rows have none.

D gene,J gene,V gene,clone size,CDR3 DNA,CDR3 protein
NA,TRBJ1-1,TRBV19,NA,TGTGCCAGTAGTATACGAGAGGGCCTTGCTGTCTTT,CASSIREGLAVF
NA,TRBJ1-1,TRBV5-1,NA,TGCGCCAGCAGCTTGGAAAGGAACACTGAAGCTTTCTTT,CASSLERNTEAFF
TRBD1,TRBJ1-1,TRBV12-5,many,TGTGCTAGTGGCGAAGCCGGGACAGGGAAACGTGAAGCTTTCTTT,CASGEAGTGKREAFF
TRBD1,TRBJ2-1,TRBV15,NA,TGTGCCACCAGCAAGGACAGGATTGGGCTCAATGAGCAGTTCTTC,CATSKDRIGLNEQFF
NA,TRBJ2-5,TRBV2,NA,TGTGCCAGCACTGCGAAAGGGACCCAGTACTTC,CASTAKGTQYF
NA,TRBJ2-1,TRBV7-8,NA,TGTGCCAGCAGCTTAGTGGGACAACGCTCCTACAATGAGCAGTTCTTC,CASSLVGQRSYNEQFF
TRBD1,TRBJ2-1,TRBV7-2,NA,TGTGCCAGCAGCCCCTGGACAGGGTACAATGAGCAGTTCTTC,CASSPWTGYNEQFF
TRBD1,TRBJ2-7,TRBV19,NA,TGTGCCAGTAGTATCTCCGGGACAGGACCCTACGAGCAGTACTTC,CASSISGTGPYEQYF
NA,TRBJ2-5,TRBV20-1,NA,TGCAGTGCTAGAGGCCCTTTGGGTGAGACCCAGTACTTC,CSARGPLGETQYF
TRBD1,TRBJ1-1,TRBV20-1,NA,TGCAGTGCACGCAGGGGGTTGACTGAAGCTTTCTTT,CSARRGLTEAFF
NA,TRBJ2-5,TRBV2,NA,TGTGCCAGCAGTGAATCGCCGCTAGCCCGAGAGACCCAGTACTTC,CASSESPLARETQYF
TRBD1,TRBJ2-6,TRBV6-4,NA,TGTGCCAGCAGTGGACAGGGGGCCGACGTCCTGACTTTC,CASSGQGADVLTF
TRBD2,TRBJ2-2,TRBV19,NA,TGTGCCAGTAGAGTTGGTGGCGGCGGGAGCACCGGGGAGCTGTTTTTT,CASRVGGGGSTGELFF
TRBD1,TRBJ1-2,TRBV12-3/TRBV12-4,NA,TGTGCCAGCAGTCCAGGCCCTGACAGGGGGAGTTACACCTTC,CASSPGPDRGSYTF
NA,TRBJ2-7,TRBV9,NA,TGTGCCAGCTCACCACAAGACGGCTACGAGCAGTACTTC,CASSPQDGYEQYF
NA,TRBJ2-7,TRBV29-1,many,TGCAGCGTCCGTAGGGCGGGAACCTACGAGCAGTACTTC,CSVRRAGTYEQYF
TRBD1,TRBJ1-2,TRBV20-1,NA,TGCAGTGCCTGGACAGGTGCTGGCTACACCTTC,CSAWTGAGYTF
NA,TRBJ1-5,TRBV20-1,once,TGCAGTGCTACCAGGAAGGCCCAGCATTTT,CSATRKAQHF
NA,TRBJ2-2,TRBV12-5,NA,TGTGCCAGCAGTCCCCGGACCCACAGAGGGGAGCTGTTTTTT,CASSPRTHRGELFF
NA,TRBJ1-1,TRBV19,NA,TGTGCCAGTAGTATTTCTACGAACACTGAAGCTTTCTTT,CASSISTNTEAFF
NA,TRBJ1-1,TRBV29-1,many,TGCAGCGCCTTGGGGAGGCACACTGAAGCTTTCTTT,CSALGRHTEAFF
TRBD1,TRBJ2-7,TRBV7-9,NA,TGTGCCAGCACCTGGACAGGGGGCGAGCAGTACTTC,CASTWTGGEQYF
NA,TRBJ2-3,TRBV24-1,once,TGTGCCACCAGTGATTTTGGTGTAGGAGGGGCAGATACGCAGTATTTT,CATSDFGVGGADTQYF
TRBD2,TRBJ2-7,TRBV20-1,NA,TGCAGTGCCCGACGCGGGGGGACCAACTCCTACGAGCAGTACTTC,CSARRGGTNSYEQYF
NA,TRBJ2-7,TRBV6-5,NA,TGTGCCAGCAGTGGGACCCTTGCGGTCGAGCAGTACTTC,CASSGTLAVEQYF
NA,TRBJ1-2,TRBV25-1,NA,TGTGCCAGCGCGACTCGCTCGGGTGCTAACTATGGCTACACCTTC,CASATRSGANYGYTF
TRBD2,TRBJ2-1,TRBV5-1,once,TGCGCCAGCAGCCCTACCCAAGCGGGAGTCGGTGAGCAGTTCTTC,CASSPTQAGVGEQFF
TRBD1,TRBJ2-7,TRBV20-1,NA,TGCAGTGCTAGAGCCGGGACAGGCCCTACCTACGAGCAGTACTTC,CSARAGTGPTYEQYF